This T cell receptor beta chain is from a study of T cell clones after liver transplantation (dated by TCRdb to between 2018 and 2021). With regard to the full study: ITN030ST, the source of the samples, was a randomized trial that attempted immunosuppression withdrawal within 2 years of liver transplantation. Donor-reactive T cell clones were identified using TCRbeta sequencing after a pre-transplant mixed lymphocyte reaction and were then followed in post-transplant blood. As an antigen-independent comparator for donor-reactive sequences, third party-reactive TCRbeta sequences were also identified from pre-transplant MLRs. Of the eight recipients, a few were HCV-positive, while the remaining recipients had been transplanted for non-autoimmune, non-viral indications. Until randomization at 12-24 months post-transplant, subjects were given standard immunosuppression, with no induction therapy. Tolerance was defined as complete withdrawal of immunosuppression for at least one year without a rise in liver enzymes beyond twice the upper limit of normal. Blood samples were collected pre-transplant, pre-randomization before withdrawal, and post-randomization after either full withdrawal or failed withdrawal. Of the 8 liver transplant recipients making up the studied cohort, 3 were classified as tolerant and 5 as non-tolerant.

Broad study findings and their caveats: In 5 of 8 subjects, regardless of tolerance or HCV status, circulating donor-reactive CD4 TCRbeta sequences dropped significantly post-transplant. Since no allograft tissue specimens were available, donor-reactive T cells may have migrated into the graft instead of being deleted. In two subjects, low numbers of available donor cells limited the measurable donor-reactive repertoire. The conclusions were considered preliminary, being limited by small, heterogeneous patient numbers and non-standardized post-transplant time points. Donor-reactive sequences decreased more than third party-reactive sequences, which suggests partial antigen-specific deletion that was not related to withdrawal success. When repertoire turnover was accounted for, significantly reduced detection of donor-reactive sequences was found in 7 of 8 subjects for CD4 and in 8 of 8 subjects for CD8.

V is cut back by 3 bases and J by 5 bases, with 11 bases in the junction unmatched. The CDR3 covers 17 residues, taking in both the cysteine and the phenylalanine. The DNA shown is the 51-base CDR3, in frame from base 1. Per the germline V gene, SGHVS is the CDR1 and FQNEAQ is the CDR2. About this clone: There is no known antigen for this receptor. No base quality information exists; no much larger clone differs at one position.

Frozen genomic DNA underwent high-throughput TCRbeta CDR3 sequencing by immunoSEQ, including PCR amplification, mapping, bias correction and internal controls. The study's processing was this. Productive rearrangements were retained, and unique TCRbeta sequences were defined by the CDR3 nucleotide sequence together with the V and J gene. A sequence counted as donor-reactive only if the sequence showed at least 5-fold expansion in CFSE-low cells compared with unstimulated pre-transplant cells and had a frequency of at least 0.01%. Per-subject minimum frequency thresholds, based on the lowest-template unstimulated sample, ensured at least 90% detection power. Jensen-Shannon divergence between the top 1000 TCRbeta sequences post- versus pre-transplant served as the measure of repertoire turnover. Two-sided Fisher's exact tests were used to test for changes in the detection of donor-reactive sequences. Held by TCRdb, this immuneACCESS table contains in-frame sequences only and omits some clones. Under half of the omission traces to an unresolved V gene where checked; the cause of the rest is unknown. V and J calls and clone size come straight from that table; D and trimming were deduced from the DNA. The sample table holds roughly 100,000 clones, of which approximately 79% were seen once. The ten most abundant clones make up roughly 3.1% of the sample.

Unstimulated PBMCs, after thawing, were stained for CD3, CD4 and CD8 and then FACS-sorted into CD3+CD4+ and CD3+CD8+ populations. Each of the 8 studied subjects was randomized to immunosuppression withdrawal. Genomic DNA was isolated with the Qiagen DNeasy Blood and Tissue Kit. This sequence uses TRBV7-8 and TRBJ2-1; 9 of the junction bases match TRBD1. Sequencing used CD4+ T cells from blood, obtained approximately 45 months after liver transplant. The receptor was isolated from a human patient who received a liver transplant. After a transplant, some of the T cells may come from the graft donor. The nucleotides are TGTGCCAGCAGCTTTCCGAACAGGGGGCGGAAGGACAATGAGCAGTTCTTC. Its translation reads: CASSFPNRGRKDNEQFF.